The 12 T cell receptor beta chains below were found in one sample sequenced in a study of CD8 T cells in ankylosing spondylitis. Broader study findings: A motif in TCR beta, a set of under ten highly homologous variants, appeared characteristic of ankylosing spondylitis blood.

Their antigens remain unidentified. TCRdb fed the 5' RACE reads into MiXCR, producing one record per CDR3 protein. Of fewer than 550,000 distinct CDR3 sequences detected, about 5.2% appear once; the ten largest clones hold under 4.5%. Sequencing was performed on blood, either unsorted or a sorted T cell fraction (not recorded which). The source is a male donor with ankylosing spondylitis.

This clonotype was seen repeatedly, ten times or more. The chain is built from TRBV20-1 and TRBJ1-1; D gene uncertain. The CDR3 is made up of 14 amino acids. Germline lookup yields CDR1 DFQATT and CDR2 SNEGSKA (reference sequence). V lost 6 bases and J lost 0, with 14 bases in between. As DNA, the CDR3 is TGCAGTGCCACACCGGGCAACGTGAACACTGAAGCTTTCTTT. Protein: CSATPGNVNTEAFF.

The V call is TRBV20-1, the J call TRBJ2-3; 10 nucleotides match TRBD1. CDR3 size: 15 residues. Germline V gene lookup returns CDR1 DFQATT and CDR2 SNEGSKA (reference sequence). The ends lost 6 bases at V and 10 bases at J; junction bases unmatched: 16. The CDR3 bases are TGCAGTGCCTCTCGGACAGGGGGAACTCCTAGGGCGCAGTATTTT. It is translated as CSASRTGGTPRAQYF.

This clonotype was counted many times. V usage is TRBV7-8 and J usage is TRBJ1-2; TRBD1 aligns across 7 bases. The CDR3 covers 14 residues. After removal of 6 bases from V and 7 bases from J, the junction contained 11 bases not matched to a gene. Germline lookup yields CDR1 SGHVS and CDR2 FQNEAQ. This CDR3 reads CASSRASGGIGYTF. In DNA form, the CDR3 reads TGTGCCAGCAGTAGAGCATCAGGGGGAATTGGCTACACCTTC.

The V gene is TRBV5-1, the J gene TRBJ2-1, with D possibly matching TRBD1 (6 bases). The V end was cut by 5 bases, the J end by 4 bases, with 16 bases between. The CDR3 loop spans 15 amino acids. CDR1 is SGHRS and CDR2 is YFSETQ in the germline V gene. For the CDR3, the DNA is TGCGCCAGCAGGGATGTCAGGGGATCGTACAATGAGCAGTTCTTC. Protein sequence: CASRDVRGSYNEQFF.

This clonotype has at least ten counts. The chain is built from TRBV7-8 and TRBJ2-3; no definite D call. Trimming left V 1 base short and J 2 bases short, with 10 bases between. The CDR3 consists of 15 residues. CDR1 is SGHVS, CDR2 FQNEAQ, per germline. As DNA, the CDR3 is TGTGCCAGCAGCTTAGTACCGTATCCCACAGATACGCAGTATTTT. Its protein product is CASSLVPYPTDTQYF.

The table lists this clonotype with many counts. The rearrangement uses TRBV28 and TRBJ1-4; unclear D gene. V lost 2 bases, J lost 3 bases, and 7 bases lay in between. The CDR3 totals 14 residues. Germline V CDR1 and CDR2: MDHEN, SYDVKM. The CDR3, as DNA: TGTGCCAGCAGTTTAGTCCAATCTAATGAAAAACTGTTTTTT. Protein sequence: CASSLVQSNEKLFF.

The chain uses TRBV14 and TRBJ2-5; 7 nucleotides align to TRBD1. V gave up 4 bases and J gave up 2 bases; unmatched junction bases: 4. Per the germline V gene, CDR1 is SGHDN and CDR2 is FVKESK. The CDR3 covers 14 residues. The chain's CDR3 is CASSLTGVQETQYF. The CDR3 DNA reads as TGTGCCAGCAGCCTCACAGGGGTACAAGAGACCCAGTACTTC.

There are many counts of this clonotype. The CDR3 is CASSLALTGLVGFEQYF. The CDR3 DNA sequence: TGTGCCAGCAGCTTAGCGCTTACAGGCTTGGTGGGTTTCGAGCAGTACTTC. This chain uses TRBV7-8 with TRBJ2-7, with a possible D match to TRBD1 (5 bases). Germline CDR1 and CDR2: SGHVS and FQNEAQ. Deletions cut 0 bases from V and 6 bases from J, with 21 bases between. The CDR3 loop spans 17 amino acids.

In its sample, this clonotype was seen many times. The V gene is TRBV5-1, the J gene TRBJ1-1; 7 positions match TRBD1. CDR1 is SGHRS and CDR2 is YFSETQ in the germline V gene. The CDR3 covers 16 residues. The V gene end was trimmed by 3 bases and the J gene end by 4 bases; junction bases not matched to a gene: 12. The CDR3 protein is CASSSGQEPSPTEAFF. The CDR3 DNA reads TGCGCCAGCAGCTCCGGACAGGAACCATCCCCCACTGAAGCTTTCTTT.

This clonotype was found many times. The V gene is TRBV29-1, the J gene TRBJ1-5; D gene unclear. Trimming pared 4 bases from V and 0 bases from J, leaving 7 bases between. The CDR3 runs to 13 residues. Germline loops: CDR1 SQVTM, CDR2 ANQGSEA. The CDR3 DNA is TGCAGCGTTGGGGAGGGTAGCAATCAGCCCCAGCATTTT. Translation gives CSVGEGSNQPQHF.

This clonotype was counted many times. The chain links TRBV20-1 to TRBJ1-4; weak D call: TRBD1 (6 bases). Deletions cut 4 bases from V and 8 bases from J, with 11 bases between. The CDR3 loop spans 12 amino acids. From germline, CDR1 is DFQATT and CDR2 SNEGSKA (reference sequence). The CDR3 reads CSATGVGEKLFF. CDR3 DNA: TGCAGTGCTACAGGGGTAGGAGAAAAACTGTTTTTT.

Many counts were recorded for this clonotype. The chain joins TRBV20-1 to TRBJ1-1; D unclear. V lost 1 base and J 5 bases, leaving 11 bases between the germline ends. The germline gives CDR1 DFQATT, CDR2 SNEGSKA (reference sequence). CDR3 length equals 13 residues. Here the CDR3 reads CSARVGGGTEAFF. The CDR3 DNA is TGCAGTGCTAGAGTAGGAGGAGGGACTGAAGCTTTCTTT.